This T cell receptor beta chain was identified in a study of T cells in Graves' hyperthyroidism and ophthalmopathy. Study summary: Peripheral blood specimens were obtained at initial diagnosis, prior to any treatment.

V lost 0 bases to trimming and J lost 7 bases; unmatched junction nucleotides: 16. The CDR3 has 20 amino acids. The V gene's germline CDR1 is LGHNA and CDR2 YNFKEQ. TCR beta CDR3 region amplification was performed from RNA transcripts. Researchers ran a first-round RT-PCR on the TCR CDR3 using the HTBI primer set. TCRdb passed the multiplex PCR reads through MiXCR, listing each CDR3 protein once. The sample shows under 350,000 distinct CDR3 sequences, around 23% of them seen only once. Patients with uncontrolled infections, other autoimmune diseases, pregnancy or lactation were excluded. This chain links TRBV4-2 with TRBJ2-2; TRBD2 matches at 11 bases. Input material: blood. This clonotype was obtained from a woman between 45 and 60 years old with Graves' hyperthyroidism. The CDR3: CASSQDLFKTSGTFGGELFF. CDR3 in DNA: TGTGCCAGCAGCCAAGATCTCTTCAAGACTAGCGGGACTTTTGGCGGGGAGCTGTTTTTT.